A selection of T cell receptor beta chains follows, all from one sample in a study. One entry per CDR3 protein results from TCRdb running MiXCR on the RT-PCR reads. This sample carries about 680,000 distinct CDR3 sequences, approximately 15% of them seen once, and the ten largest clones take 3.6%. The specimen was memory CD4+ T cells from blood. The source of these receptors is a female donor in good health, serving as a healthy control. The CDR3 runs from the conserved cysteine through the conserved F or W. D genes are given only for firm matches. The size field is filled for only some rows; it gives once, few, many or a size class.

>TRBJ2-5|TRBV28|TRBD1|many
TGTGCCAGCAGCATCCGGACAGGCGGGCAAGAGACCCAGTACTTC
CASSIRTGGQETQYF
>TRBJ2-1|TRBV5-1|-|many
TGCGCCAGCAGCTTGGGGCCCCCCCCTGCTAATGAGCAGTTCTTC
CASSLGPPPANEQFF
>TRBJ1-1|TRBV20-1|-|many
TGCAGTGCTACCACTGACAGATACACTGAAGCTTTCTTT
CSATTDRYTEAFF
>TRBJ2-3|TRBV29-1|TRBD1|-
TGCAGCGTTAAACAGGGGGGCGGAAATGAGCAGTATTTT
CSVKQGGGNEQYF
>TRBJ2-1|TRBV6-6|TRBD2|few
TGTGCCAGCAGGAACGGGGGGACTAGCGGCCGGGATGAGCAGTTCTTC
CASRNGGTSGRDEQFF
>TRBJ1-5|TRBV7-2|-|-
TGTGCCAGCAGCTTAGACAGAGCCATCAATCAGCCCCAGCATTTT
CASSLDRAINQPQHF
>TRBJ1-6|TRBV12-3/TRBV12-4|-|-
TGTGCCAGCAGTCCCTCGGGATCAAATTCACCCCTCCACTTT
CASSPSGSNSPLHF
>TRBJ2-5|TRBV9|-|-
TGTGCCAGCAGCGTAGAAAGCATTGGAATTCAAGAGACCCAGTACTTC
CASSVESIGIQETQYF
>TRBJ1-1|TRBV7-2|TRBD1|many
TGTGCCAGCAGCCCAGGGACAGAAGTCAGTGAAGCTTTCTTT
CASSPGTEVSEAFF
>TRBJ2-1|TRBV15|-|few
TGTGCCACCAGCACCGCAGGGTGGAATGAGCAGTTCTTC
CATSTAGWNEQFF
>TRBJ2-5|TRBV7-2|-|-
TGTGCCAGCAGCTTACAACTAGCCTCCGCCGAGACCCAGTACTTC
CASSLQLASAETQYF
>TRBJ2-7|TRBV10-3|TRBD1|-
TGTGCCATCGAGGACAGGGGCGAGCAGTACTTC
CAIEDRGEQYF
>TRBJ2-2|TRBV20-1|-|many
TGCAGTGCTAGAGCCCGGGACTCGAACACCGGGGAGCTGTTTTTT
CSARARDSNTGELFF
>TRBJ1-6|TRBV4-3|-|few
TGCGCCAGCAGCCAAGATCCCCCCCGGGGCCGTTCACCCCTCCACTTT
CASSQDPPRGRSPLHF
>TRBJ1-1|TRBV11-2|-|-
TGTGCCAGCAGCTTCCAGGGGCAGGCTGAAGCTTTCTTT
CASSFQGQAEAFF
>TRBJ2-6|TRBV6-4|TRBD1|-
TGTGCCAGCAGCCTAGACCGACAGGGCTGGGCCAACGTCCTGACTTTC
CASSLDRQGWANVLTF
>TRBJ1-1|TRBV5-1|TRBD1|-
TGCGCCAGCAGCTTGAGACAGGGCTTTGAAGCTTTCTTT
CASSLRQGFEAFF
>TRBJ1-2|TRBV20-1|-|-
TGCAGTGCTAGAGATTCCACCTATGGCAATGGCTACACCTTC
CSARDSTYGNGYTF
>TRBJ1-5|TRBV5-5|-|few
TGTGCCAGCAGCTTATGGTTCGATCAGGGTCAGCCCCAGCATTTT
CASSLWFDQGQPQHF
>TRBJ2-5|TRBV7-9|TRBD1|-
TGTGCCAGCAGCGGAAGAGGGGGCTATCGGGGTCAAGAGACCCAGTACTTC
CASSGRGGYRGQETQYF
>TRBJ2-1|TRBV12-5|TRBD2|few
TGTGCTAGTGGTTTGGTACCCAGATGGGGGACTAGCCGTTCCTACAATGAGCAGTTCTTC
CASGLVPRWGTSRSYNEQFF
>TRBJ2-1|TRBV20-1|TRBD2|-
TGCAGTGCTCTTGGAGGGGCGGGAGGGTACAATGAGCAGTTCTTC
CSALGGAGGYNEQFF
>TRBJ2-5|TRBV5-1|TRBD1|-
TGCGCCAGCAGCAAGGACAGGGGAGTAGAGACCCAGTACTTC
CASSKDRGVETQYF
>TRBJ2-5|TRBV2|-|-
TGTGCCAGCAGTGGTCAGGGTTTTGGTTTGGAGACCCAGTACTTC
CASSGQGFGLETQYF
>TRBJ2-3|TRBV20-1|-|many
TGCAGTGCTAGAGCTCCTAGCCGCGGCACAGATACGCAGTATTTT
CSARAPSRGTDTQYF
>TRBJ2-7|TRBV27|TRBD2|-
TGTGCCAGCAGTCCGACTAGCGGGACACCTCTCGGTCTCGAGCAGTACTTC
CASSPTSGTPLGLEQYF
>TRBJ1-6|TRBV6-2/TRBV6-3|-|few
TGTGCCAGCAGTTACATGGAGCGTGGTTCACCCCTCCACTTT
CASSYMERGSPLHF
>TRBJ1-6|TRBV7-9|-|few
TGTGCCAGCAGCACTGGACAGTTAAATTCACCCCTCCACTTT
CASSTGQLNSPLHF
>TRBJ1-6|TRBV24-1|-|once
TGTGCCACCAGGGAGAGGATGGATTCACCCCTCCACTTT
CATRERMDSPLHF
>TRBJ1-2|TRBV10-3|-|many
TGTGCCATCAGTGAGTCCCCGTATGACTATGGCTACACCTTC
CAISESPYDYGYTF
>TRBJ2-7|TRBV15|-|many
TGTGCCACCAGCAGGGGGACGGTAAGGGAGCAGTACTTC
CATSRGTVREQYF
>TRBJ2-5|TRBV6-1|TRBD2|many
TGTGCCAGCAGTGAGAGCGCCGGGGGGGAGACCCAGTACTTC
CASSESAGGETQYF
>TRBJ2-7|TRBV20-1|TRBD2|many
TGCAGTGCTAGAGGGGCTAGCGGGAGCTCCTACGAGCAGTACTTC
CSARGASGSSYEQYF